This T cell receptor (beta chain) is from a study of shared clonotypes between healthy human individuals. CD8 cells classed as naive were CD45RO-negative and positively selected for CCR7, excluding terminally differentiated effector memory CD45RA+ cells. Sequencing used immunoSEQ multiplex PCR; TCRdb keeps in-frame clones, though not all of them. The table includes nearly 2 million clones, about 95% detected once. Trimming removed 4 bases from V and 0 bases from J, with 11 bases in between. Per the germline V gene, CDR1 is SGHRS and CDR2 is YFSETQ. The CDR3 has 15 amino acids. This sequence originates from a man younger than 35 in good health. The V gene is TRBV5-1, the J gene TRBJ2-1; D gene unclear. The material sequenced was naive CD8+ T cells sorted from blood. CDR3 protein: CASSPTPGSYNEQFF. CDR3 DNA sequence: TGCGCCAGCAGCCCCACCCCGGGCTCCTACAATGAGCAGTTCTTC. The full variable domain, rest sourced from reference TRBV5-1 and TRBJ2-1, is KAGVTQTPRYLIKTRGQQVTLSCSPISGHRSVSWYQQTPGQGLQFLFEYFSETQRNKGNFPGRFSGRQFSNSRSEMNVSTLELGDSALYLCASSPTPGSYNEQFFGPGTRLTVL.